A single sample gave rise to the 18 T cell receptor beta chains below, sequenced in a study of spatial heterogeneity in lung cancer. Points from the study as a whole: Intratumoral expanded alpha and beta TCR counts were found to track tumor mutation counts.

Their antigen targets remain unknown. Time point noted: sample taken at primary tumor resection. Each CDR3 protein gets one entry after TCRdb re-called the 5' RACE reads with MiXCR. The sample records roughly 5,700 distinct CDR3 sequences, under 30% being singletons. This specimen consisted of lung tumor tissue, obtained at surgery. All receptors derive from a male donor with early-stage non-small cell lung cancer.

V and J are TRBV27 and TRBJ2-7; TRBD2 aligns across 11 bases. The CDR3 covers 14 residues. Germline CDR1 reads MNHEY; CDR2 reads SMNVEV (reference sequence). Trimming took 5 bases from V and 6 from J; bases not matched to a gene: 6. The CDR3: CASSGSGRASEQYF. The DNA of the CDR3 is TGTGCCAGCAGTGGTAGCGGGAGGGCCTCCGAGCAGTACTTC.

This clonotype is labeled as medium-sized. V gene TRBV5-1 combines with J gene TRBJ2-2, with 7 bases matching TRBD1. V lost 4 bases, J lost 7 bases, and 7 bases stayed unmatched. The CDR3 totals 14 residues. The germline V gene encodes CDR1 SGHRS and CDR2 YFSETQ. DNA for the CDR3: TGCGCCAGCAGCCGAGGGACAGCGAACGGGGAGCTGTTTTTT. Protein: CASSRGTANGELFF.

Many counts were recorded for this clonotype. The chain's CDR3 is CSVEVGAGGTPSSYNEQFF. As DNA, the CDR3 is TGCAGCGTTGAAGTCGGGGCGGGAGGCACCCCGAGCTCCTACAATGAGCAGTTCTTC. V gene TRBV29-1 combines with J gene TRBJ2-1; TRBD2 matches 8 bases. This CDR3 contains 19 residues. The V gene end was trimmed by 1 base and the J gene end by 0 bases; junction bases not matched to a gene: 14. Germline V gene data show CDR1 as SQVTM and CDR2 as ANQGSEA.

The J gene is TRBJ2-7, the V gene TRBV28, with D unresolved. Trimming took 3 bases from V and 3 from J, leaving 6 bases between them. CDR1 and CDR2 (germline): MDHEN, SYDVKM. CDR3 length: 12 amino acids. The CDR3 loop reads CASSLRNYEQYF. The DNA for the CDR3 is TGTGCCAGCAGTTTGAGGAACTACGAGCAGTACTTC.

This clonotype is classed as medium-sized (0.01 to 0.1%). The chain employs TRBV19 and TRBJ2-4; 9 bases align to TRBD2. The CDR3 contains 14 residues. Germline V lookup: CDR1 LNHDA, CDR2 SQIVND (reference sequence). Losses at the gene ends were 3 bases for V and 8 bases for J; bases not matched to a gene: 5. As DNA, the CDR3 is TGTGCCAGTAGTATGAGTAGCGGGAGTTACATTCAGTACTTC. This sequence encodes CASSMSSGSYIQYF.

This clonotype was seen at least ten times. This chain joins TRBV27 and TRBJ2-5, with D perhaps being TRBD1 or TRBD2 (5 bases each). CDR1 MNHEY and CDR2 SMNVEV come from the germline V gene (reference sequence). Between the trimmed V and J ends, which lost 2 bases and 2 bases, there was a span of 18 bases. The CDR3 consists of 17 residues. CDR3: CASSLKFGGTEQETQYF. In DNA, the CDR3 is TGTGCCAGCAGTTTAAAGTTTGGGGGAACGGAACAAGAGACCCAGTACTTC.

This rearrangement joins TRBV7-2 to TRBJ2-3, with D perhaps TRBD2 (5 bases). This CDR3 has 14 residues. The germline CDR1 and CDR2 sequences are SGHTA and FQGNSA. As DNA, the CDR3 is TGTGCTACCGTATCGCGCGGGAGCACAGATACGCAGTATTTT. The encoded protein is CATVSRGSTDTQYF.

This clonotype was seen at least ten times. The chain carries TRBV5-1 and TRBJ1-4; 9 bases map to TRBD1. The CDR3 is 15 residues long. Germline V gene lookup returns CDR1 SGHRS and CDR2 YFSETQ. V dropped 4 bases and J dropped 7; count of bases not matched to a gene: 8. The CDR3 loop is CASSQQGAMGEKLFF. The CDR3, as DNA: TGCGCCAGCAGCCAACAGGGGGCAATGGGTGAAAAACTGTTTTTT.

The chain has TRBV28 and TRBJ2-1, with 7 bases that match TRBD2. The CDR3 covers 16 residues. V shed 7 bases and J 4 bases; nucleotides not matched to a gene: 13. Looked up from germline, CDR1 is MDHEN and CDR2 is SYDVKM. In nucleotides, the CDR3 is TGTGCCAGCACCGGATCGGGCGGGAGTGGGTACAATGAGCAGTTCTTC. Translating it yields CASTGSGGSGYNEQFF.

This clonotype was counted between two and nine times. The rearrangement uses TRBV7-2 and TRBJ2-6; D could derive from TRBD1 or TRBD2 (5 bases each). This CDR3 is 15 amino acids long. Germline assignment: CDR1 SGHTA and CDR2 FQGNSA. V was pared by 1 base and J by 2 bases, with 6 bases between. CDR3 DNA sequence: TGTGCCAGCAGCTTAGGAGGGGCTGGGGCCAACGTCCTGACTTTC. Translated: CASSLGGAGANVLTF.

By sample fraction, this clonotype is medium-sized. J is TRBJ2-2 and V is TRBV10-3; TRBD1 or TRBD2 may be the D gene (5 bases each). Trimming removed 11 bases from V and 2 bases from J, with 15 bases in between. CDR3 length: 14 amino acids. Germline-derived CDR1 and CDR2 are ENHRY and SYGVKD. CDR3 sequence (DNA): TGTGCCGCGGCCGGGACGATCAACACCGGGGAGCTGTTTTTT. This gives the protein CAAAGTINTGELFF.

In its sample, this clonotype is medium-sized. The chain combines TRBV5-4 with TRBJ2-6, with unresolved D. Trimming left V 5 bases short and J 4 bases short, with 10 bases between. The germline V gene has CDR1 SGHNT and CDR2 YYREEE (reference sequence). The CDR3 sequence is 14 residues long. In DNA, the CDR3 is TGTGCCAGCAGTCTCTTGATCGGGGCCAACGTCCTGACTTTC. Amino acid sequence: CASSLLIGANVLTF.

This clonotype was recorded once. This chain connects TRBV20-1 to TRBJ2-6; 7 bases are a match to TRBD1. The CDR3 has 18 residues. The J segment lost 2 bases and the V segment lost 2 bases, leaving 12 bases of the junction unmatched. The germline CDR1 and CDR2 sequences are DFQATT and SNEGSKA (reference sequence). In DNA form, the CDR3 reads TGCAGTGCTAGACCAAGCACAGGGGAAACACCTGGGGCCAACGTCCTGACTTTC. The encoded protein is CSARPSTGETPGANVLTF.

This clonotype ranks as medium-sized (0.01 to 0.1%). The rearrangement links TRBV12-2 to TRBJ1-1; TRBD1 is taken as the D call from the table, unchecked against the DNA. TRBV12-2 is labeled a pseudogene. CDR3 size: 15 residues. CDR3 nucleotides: TGTGCAAGTCGCGGCTTGAGACAGCGAATAACTGAAGCTTTCTTT. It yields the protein CASRGLRQRITEAFF.

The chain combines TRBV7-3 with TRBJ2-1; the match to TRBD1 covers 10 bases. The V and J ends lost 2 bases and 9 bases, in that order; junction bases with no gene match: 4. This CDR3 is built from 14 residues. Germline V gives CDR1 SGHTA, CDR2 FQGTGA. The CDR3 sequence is CASSLWDRGREQFF. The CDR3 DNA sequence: TGTGCCAGCAGCTTATGGGACAGGGGTCGTGAGCAGTTCTTC.

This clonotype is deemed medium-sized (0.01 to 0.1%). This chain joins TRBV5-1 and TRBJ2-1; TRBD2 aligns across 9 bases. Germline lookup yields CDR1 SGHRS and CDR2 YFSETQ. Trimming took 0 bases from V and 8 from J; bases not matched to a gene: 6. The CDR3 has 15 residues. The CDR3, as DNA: TGCGCCAGCAGCTTGGGGTTAGCGGGAGTGGATGAGCAGTTCTTC. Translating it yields CASSLGLAGVDEQFF.

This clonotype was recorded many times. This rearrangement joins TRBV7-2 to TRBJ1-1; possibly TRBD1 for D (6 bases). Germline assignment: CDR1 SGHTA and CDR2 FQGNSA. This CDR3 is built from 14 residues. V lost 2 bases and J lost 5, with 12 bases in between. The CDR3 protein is CASSLWGAGTEAFF. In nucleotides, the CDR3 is TGTGCCAGCAGCTTATGGGGGGCTGGAACTGAAGCTTTCTTT.

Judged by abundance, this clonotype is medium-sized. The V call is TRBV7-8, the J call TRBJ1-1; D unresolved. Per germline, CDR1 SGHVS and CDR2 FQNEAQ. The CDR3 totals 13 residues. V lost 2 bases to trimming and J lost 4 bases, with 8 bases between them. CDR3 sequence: CASSLFHGTEAFF. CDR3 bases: TGTGCCAGCAGCTTATTCCATGGCACTGAAGCTTTCTTT.